The text below deals with one TCR delta chain. It has no known antigen specificity. TCRdb records a much larger clone's protein for this DNA, with a difference at residue 12 that likely arises from a read error; the protein given is the translation of the DNA. Taken from the germline V gene, the CDR1 and CDR2 loops are GEAIGNYY and EKD. The cysteine opens and the phenylalanine closes a CDR3 of 16 amino acids. CDR3 DNA is the only sequence kept; it has 48 bases, read in frame from the first base. This sample was included in a study of γδ T cells in repeated Plasmodium falciparum infection listed by TCRdb under 2021. Regarding the research as a whole: The natural-infection arm enrolled Malian children exposed to intense seasonal malaria transmission, compared against age and gender matched Australian children. Malian gammadelta TCR repertoires were analysed cross-sectionally during no-transmission periods and longitudinally across acute febrile malaria episodes. Samples were collected from controlled-infection subjects at baseline, immediately before selected infections, and 21 days after each infection. Roughly 5 malaria-naive U.S. adults underwent four controlled human malaria infections by bites from P. falciparum NF54-infected Anopheles stephensi mosquitoes over around 590 days. Using both natural infection in Mali and controlled human malaria infection, the study looked at the way repeated Plasmodium falciparum infection shapes the human gammadelta T cell repertoire. Overall study outcomes, separate from this receptor: In Vdelta2-negative, largely Vdelta1+, gammadelta TCR repertoires, repeated controlled infections appeared to drive waves of new clonotype selection. The controlled-infection cohort was small, limiting analysis of inter-individual variability in gammadelta T cell responses. Compared with Australian children, Malian children appeared to have Vdelta2-negative gammadelta TCR repertoires that were more clonally expanded, less diverse and less shared. The Malian cohort was drawn from a small rural village made up mostly of one ethnic group, which limits generalizability. A highly stable polyclonal repertoire over time and infection, with many inter-individual overlapping TCRgamma sequences, was shown by Vgamma9/Vdelta2+ TCR repertoires.

For bulk TCR repertoire analysis, Vgamma9/Vdelta2+ and Vdelta2-negative gammadelta T cell populations were isolated by flow sorting from peripheral blood mononuclear cells. The library was generated by multiplex PCR. Sequencing was performed on an Illumina MiSeq. Both TCR gamma (TRG) and TCR delta (TRD) chains were sequenced from each sorted gammadelta T cell sample. The authors' pipeline ran thus. Repertoire analyses included clonotype tree plots, accumulated frequency of the top 20 clonotypes, diversity index (DI) and D75 metrics. TCRdb reprocessed the public reads with the caller CATT; rows with the same DNA were merged afterwards. None of the V and J calls come from the authors' own analysis; TCRdb made them. Across this sample there are roughly 48,000 delta-chain clones, with approximately 1.5% seen only once. The top ten clonotypes cover over 7% of the sample.

Recombination connected TRDV2 to TRDJ1; 8 bases in the junction line up with TRDD3. TCRdb leaves out the J gene; it was filled in here by matching the DNA to germline. Sequences were obtained from gamma-delta T cells from blood. This sequence originates from a pool of human donors (malaria-infected and uninfected, not separated). The nucleotides read TGTGCCTGTGACTCCCTTACTGGGGGTTACACCAATAAACTCATCTTT. Translated, this gives CACDSLTGGYTNKLIF.